These 5 T cell receptor beta chains share one sample of origin, sequenced in a study of T cells in Graves' hyperthyroidism and ophthalmopathy (dated by TCRdb to about 2019). Libraries were made using multiplex PCR. The run used an Illumina HiSeq 2000. The TCR beta CDR3 regions were amplified from RNA transcripts. A first-round RT-PCR of the TCR CDR3 used the HTBI primer set with the Qiagen OneStep RT-PCR kit. TCRdb handled the public reads itself, with Q25 trimming in fastp and clone calling in MiXCR, and kept productive beta chains. Duplicate CDR3 protein sequences are folded into a single record with the most common DNA and genes. The sample contains 330,000 or so distinct CDR3 sequences, 15% to 20% of them found a single time. The leading ten clones occupy 15% to 18% of the sample. Sequencing was performed on blood. The receptor set was obtained from a woman between 40 and 55 years old with Graves' ophthalmopathy.

There are many counts of this clonotype. The rearrangement links TRBV4-1 to TRBJ1-2, with D unclear. Germline V lookup: CDR1 MGHRA, CDR2 YSYEKL. Trimming left V 0 bases short and J 4 bases short, with 12 bases between. CDR3 length: 15 residues. The CDR3 protein is CASSQEVGRFYGYTF. DNA of the CDR3: TGCGCCAGCAGCCAAGAAGTAGGGAGGTTCTATGGCTACACCTTC.

This clonotype came up many times. One base away lies a much larger clone, so this may be a sequencing read error. The chain couples TRBV2 to TRBJ2-7; TRBD2 aligns across 13 bases. The CDR3 contains 15 residues. Per the germline V gene, CDR1 is SNHLY and CDR2 is FYNNEI. J gave up 8 bases and V 6 bases, and 10 bases lay outside the gene matches. As DNA, the CDR3 is TGTGCCAGCAGCCAACGACTAGCGGGAGGATCCAAGCAGTACTTC. This codes for CASSQRLAGGSKQYF.

This clonotype was counted at least ten times. The chain has TRBV28 and TRBJ1-2; D is unclear. From germline, CDR1 is MDHEN and CDR2 SYDVKM. The ends were cut back, 3 bases at V and 1 base at J, with 9 bases in the middle. The CDR3 covers 14 residues. The CDR3 region is CASSFGGFNYGYTF. CDR3 DNA sequence: TGTGCCAGCAGTTTCGGAGGTTTTAACTATGGCTACACCTTC.

The chain joins TRBV5-1 to TRBJ1-2; the D is unclear. Germline V gene data show CDR1 as SGHRS and CDR2 as YFSETQ. The CDR3 covers 16 residues. V was cut by 0 bases and J by 5 bases, with 17 bases left in between. The CDR3, as DNA: TGCGCCAGCAGCTTGGGCGGCGTGGCGGACCATTATGGCTACACCTTC. Translating it yields CASSLGGVADHYGYTF.

This clonotype was picked up many times. V is TRBV7-9 and J is TRBJ2-7; D unresolved. The V and J ends lost 4 bases and 6 bases respectively, with 16 bases between them. This CDR3 region has 14 residues. CDR1 and CDR2 (germline): SEHNR, FQNEAQ (reference sequence). The CDR3 loop reads CASSSLMGSGEQYF. The CDR3 DNA reads as TGTGCCAGCAGCTCCCTCATGGGGTCGGGCGAGCAGTACTTC.